This T cell receptor beta chain was found in a study of circulating CD8 cells and anti-PD-1 response in melanoma (TCRdb year 2020). With regard to the full study: Nivolumab was given to patients intravenously at 3 mg/kg every 2 weeks. Of the 13 patients in the melanoma cohort, anti-PD-1 was received as first-line therapy by seven patients, and prior targeted therapy or immunotherapy had been received by six patients. Responders were defined as patients showing complete or partial responses, and non-responders as patients showing stable or progressive disease (RECIST v1.1). The TCR repertoire analysis covered around eleven melanoma patients: 7 non-responders and 4 responders. On on-treatment samples, PD-1 was detected using a biotinylated anti-human IgG4 antibody. General findings and caveats noted by the study authors: The highest diversity was observed in the DNEG repertoire, similar and higher clonality was shown by the PD-1 and DPOS repertoires, and the lowest diversity was found in the TIGIT repertoires. Because material was limited, most experiments were generally run without replicates. Between subsets, repertoires were largely private, with fewer than 7% of TRB clonotypes shared at M1, and the highest sharing was seen between DPOS and TIGIT. The cohort mixed treatment-naive and previously treated patients, which the authors noted could influence results. Since no tumor material could be accessed, the researchers instead assessed tumor reactivity using peptide assays on expanded sorted subsets. Only baseline and M1 samples from a small cohort with few responders were used in the published TCR repertoire comparisons.

The CDR3 goes from the cysteine to the phenylalanine over 18 residues. Of the read, only the CDR3 DNA is kept; its 54 bases are in frame from base 1. At the junction V is shortened by 0 bases and J by 5 bases; bases outside the gene matches: 10. Taken from the germline V gene, the CDR1 and CDR2 loops are LGHNA and YSLEER. By share, this clonotype ranks as medium-sized (0.01 to 0.1%). What antigen it recognizes has not been identified. No base-level quality is on record; no much larger clone is a single base apart. Using a BD FACSAria II cell sorter, four subsets defined by PD-1 and/or TIGIT were sorted from live CD3+CD8+TCRalphabeta+ cells. To characterize relevance to anti-PD-1 therapy response, circulating CD8 T cells were sorted into four subsets based on PD-1 and TIGIT expression. For each sorted CD8 T-cell subset, both the TCR alpha and TCR beta chains were sequenced. Peripheral blood was collected at three points: before the first anti-PD-1 injection, after two injections and after four injections. Ficoll gradient centrifugation was used to isolate PBMCs immediately. Until use, PBMCs were stored frozen in liquid nitrogen in RPMI containing about 18% FCS and about 10% DMSO. After thawing, PBMCs were stained with a viability dye plus antibodies against CD3, CD8alpha, TCRalphabeta, PD-1 and TIGIT. Total RNA was extracted with the RNeasy Kit, and every sample reached a RIN above 7.

The sequencing machine was a NextSeq 500. The QIAseq Immune Repertoire RNA Library Kit, Human TCR Panel, was used to prepare TCR libraries from about 14 ng of total RNA. The TCR libraries were sequenced on an Illumina NextSeq using a Mid Output V2 kit and asymmetric 261x41 paired-end reads. Every TCR library was diluted to approximately 4 nM, then pooled, denatured and loaded at 0.8 to 1 pM. The published analysis was carried out like this. The QIAGEN GeneGlobe Data Analysis Center was used to process TCR FASTQ files, and downstream analysis was done in R 3.5.2. To get clonality, Shannon entropy was normalized by the log of the number of unique productive sequences and the result was subtracted from one. Within each subset, Fisher exact tests at 5% FDR identified TRA or TRB clonotypes differing in abundance between baseline and M1. Differentially abundant clonotypes were grouped as emerging, expanding, contracting or non-expanding/contracting. Repertoire overlap between patients was measured with Morisita's overlap index. TCRdb reanalyzed the raw reads on its own, using fastp at Q25 for trimming and MiXCR for clone calling, and kept in-frame beta chains. All rows with the same CDR3 protein become a single entry with the most common DNA and genes. What appears here as the V and J calls and clone size reflects TCRdb's work, not the paper's. The sample records around 470 distinct CDR3 sequences, 9.5% to 11% of which are singletons. 58% of the sample comes from the top ten.

This TCR came from a human donor with melanoma. The material sequenced was CD8+ T cells from PBMCs, taken at baseline or after one month of anti-PD-1 therapy (not recorded which). The V gene is TRBV4-3 and the J gene is TRBJ2-5, and 12 junction bases match TRBD2. The DNA sequence is TGCGCCAGCAGCCAAGAGACTAGCGGGGGCGCCCTCGGGGAGACCCAGTACTTC. Protein translation: CASSQETSGGALGETQYF.